This T cell receptor (beta chain) was identified during a study of T cells in Graves' hyperthyroidism and ophthalmopathy. Study observations and caveats: Within blood appeared most thyroid clonotypes that had expanded above 0.001. The model's output predicted ophthalmopathy at a median of roughly seven months prior to onset.

With 4 bases removed from V and 7 bases from J, the gap between germline ends came to 13 bases. Germline loops: CDR1 GTSNPN, CDR2 SVGIG (reference sequence). This CDR3 is built from 12 residues. Worth noting for this clonotype: Antigen specificity is unknown.

Authors of the study amplified TCR beta CDR3 regions from RNA transcripts. The study used the HTBI primer set for a first-round RT-PCR of the TCR CDR3. TCRdb reprocessed the multiplex PCR reads via MiXCR and lists one record per CDR3 protein. The sample holds tens of thousands of distinct CDR3 sequences, around 55% seen once. Absent ophthalmopathy progression within 18 months defined stable Graves' hyperthyroidism. Hyperthyroidism, newly diagnosed and lasting under 2 months, affected patients aged 18 to 65. The sequenced sample was peripheral blood or thyroid tissue (not recorded which). The chain uses TRBV30 and TRBJ1-1, with D unresolved. This TCR came from a man aged 18 to 29 with Graves' hyperthyroidism. The CDR3 nucleotides read TGTGCCTGGATCTTGGCCGGAGATGAAGCTTTCTTT. Protein sequence: CAWILAGDEAFF. The full variable domain, in which reference TRBV30 and TRBJ1-1 provide the parts outside the CDR3, is SQTIHQWPATLVQPVGSPLSLECTVEGTSNPNLYWYRQAAGRGLQLLFYSVGIGQISSEVPQNLSASRPQDRQFILSSKKLLLSDSGFYLCAWILAGDEAFFGQGTRLTVV.